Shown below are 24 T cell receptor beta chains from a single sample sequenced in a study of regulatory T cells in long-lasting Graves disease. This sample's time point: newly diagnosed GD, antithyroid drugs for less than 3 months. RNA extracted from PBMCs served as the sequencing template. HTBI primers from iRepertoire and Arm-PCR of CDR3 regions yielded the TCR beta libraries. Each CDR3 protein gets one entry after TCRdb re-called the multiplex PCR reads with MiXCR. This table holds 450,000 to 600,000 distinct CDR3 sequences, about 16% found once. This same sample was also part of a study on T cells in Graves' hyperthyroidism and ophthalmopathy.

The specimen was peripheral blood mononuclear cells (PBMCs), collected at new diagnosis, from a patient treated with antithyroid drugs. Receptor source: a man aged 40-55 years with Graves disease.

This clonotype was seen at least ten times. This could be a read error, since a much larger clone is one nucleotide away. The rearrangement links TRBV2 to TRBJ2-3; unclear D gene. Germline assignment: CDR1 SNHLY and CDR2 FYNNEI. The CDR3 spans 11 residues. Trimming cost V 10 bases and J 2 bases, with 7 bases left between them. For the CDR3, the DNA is TGTGCCAACAGATTCACAGATACGCAGTATTTT. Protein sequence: CANRFTDTQYF.

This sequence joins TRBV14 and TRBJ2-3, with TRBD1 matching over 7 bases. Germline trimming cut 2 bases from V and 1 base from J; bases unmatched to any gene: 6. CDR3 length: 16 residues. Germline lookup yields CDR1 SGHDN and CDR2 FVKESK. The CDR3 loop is CASSQFSGTGTDTQYF. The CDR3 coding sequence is TGTGCCAGCAGCCAATTTTCCGGGACAGGCACAGATACGCAGTATTTT.

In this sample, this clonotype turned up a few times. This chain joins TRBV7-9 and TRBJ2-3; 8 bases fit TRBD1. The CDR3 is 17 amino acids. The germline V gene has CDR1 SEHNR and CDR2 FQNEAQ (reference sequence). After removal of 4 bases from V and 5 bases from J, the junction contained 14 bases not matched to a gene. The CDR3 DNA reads TGTGCCAGCAGCTCCACAGGGGGTAGGACAGGCAGAGATACGCAGTATTTT. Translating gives CASSSTGGRTGRDTQYF.

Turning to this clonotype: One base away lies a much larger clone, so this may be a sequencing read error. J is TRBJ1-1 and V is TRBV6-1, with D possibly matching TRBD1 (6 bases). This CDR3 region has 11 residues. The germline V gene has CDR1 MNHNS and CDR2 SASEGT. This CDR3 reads CASRTDRKALF. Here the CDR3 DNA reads TGTGCCAGCAGAACCGACAGGAAAGCTTTATTT.

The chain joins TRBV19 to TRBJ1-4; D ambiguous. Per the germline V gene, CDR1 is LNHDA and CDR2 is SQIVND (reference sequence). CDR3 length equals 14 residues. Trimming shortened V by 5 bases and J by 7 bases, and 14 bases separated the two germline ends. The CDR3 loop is CASSDTGKSEKLFF. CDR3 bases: TGTGCCAGTAGTGATACGGGGAAATCTGAAAAACTGTTTTTT.

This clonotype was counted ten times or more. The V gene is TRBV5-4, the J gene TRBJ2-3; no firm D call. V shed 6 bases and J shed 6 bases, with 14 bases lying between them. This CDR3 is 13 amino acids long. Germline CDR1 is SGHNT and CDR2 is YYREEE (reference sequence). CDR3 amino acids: CASTEDRVDTQYF. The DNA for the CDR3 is TGTGCCAGCACCGAAGATAGGGTCGATACGCAGTATTTT.

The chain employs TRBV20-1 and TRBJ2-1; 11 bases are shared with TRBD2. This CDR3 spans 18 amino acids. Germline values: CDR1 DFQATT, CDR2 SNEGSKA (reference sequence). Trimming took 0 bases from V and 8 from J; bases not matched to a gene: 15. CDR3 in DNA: TGCAGTGCTAGAGATAAAAGTAGTACTAGCGGGAGTAGAGATGAGCAGTTCTTC. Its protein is CSARDKSSTSGSRDEQFF.

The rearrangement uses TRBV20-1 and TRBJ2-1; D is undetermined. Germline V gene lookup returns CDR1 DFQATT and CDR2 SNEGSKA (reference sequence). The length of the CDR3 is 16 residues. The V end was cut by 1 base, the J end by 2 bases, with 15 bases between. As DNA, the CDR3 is TGCAGTGCTAGAGGACCTACGGCAGCAACCTACAATGAGCAGTTCTTC. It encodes CSARGPTAATYNEQFF.

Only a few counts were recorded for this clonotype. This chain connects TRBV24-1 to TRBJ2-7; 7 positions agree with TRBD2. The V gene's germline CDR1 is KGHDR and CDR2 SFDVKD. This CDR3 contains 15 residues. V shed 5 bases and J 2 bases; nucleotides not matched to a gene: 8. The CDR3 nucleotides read TGTGCCACCAGTGGGGAGGGGAGTAAGCCCTACGAGCAGTACTTC. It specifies CATSGEGSKPYEQYF.

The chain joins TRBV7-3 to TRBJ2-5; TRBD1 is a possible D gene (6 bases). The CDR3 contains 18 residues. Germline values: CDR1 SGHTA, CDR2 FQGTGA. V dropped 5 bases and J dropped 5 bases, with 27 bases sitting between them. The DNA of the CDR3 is TGTGCCAGCAGCCATCAGAGGCAGGGGATAAGGGCCGGGGAGACCCAGTACTTC. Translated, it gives CASSHQRQGIRAGETQYF.

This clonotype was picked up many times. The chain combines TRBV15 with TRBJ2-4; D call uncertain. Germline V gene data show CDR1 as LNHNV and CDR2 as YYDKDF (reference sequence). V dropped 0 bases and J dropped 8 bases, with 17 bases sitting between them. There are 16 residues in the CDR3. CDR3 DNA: TGTGCCACCAGCAGAGATCCAAGGGATGGTGTATACATTCAGTACTTC. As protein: CATSRDPRDGVYIQYF.

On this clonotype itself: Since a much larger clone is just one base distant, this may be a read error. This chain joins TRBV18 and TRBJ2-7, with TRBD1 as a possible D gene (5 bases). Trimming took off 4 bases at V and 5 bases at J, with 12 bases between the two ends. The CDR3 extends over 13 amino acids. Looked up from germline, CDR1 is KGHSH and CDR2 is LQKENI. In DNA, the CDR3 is TGTGCCAGCTCACTGGCAGAAGGGGACGAGCAGTACTTC. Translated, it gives CASSLAEGDEQYF.

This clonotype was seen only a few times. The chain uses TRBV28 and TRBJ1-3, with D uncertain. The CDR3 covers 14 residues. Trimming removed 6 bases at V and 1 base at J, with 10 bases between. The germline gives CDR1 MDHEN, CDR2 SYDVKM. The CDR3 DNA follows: TGTGCCAGCAGGCGAGGTAATTCTGGAAACACCATATATTTT. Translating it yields CASRRGNSGNTIYF.

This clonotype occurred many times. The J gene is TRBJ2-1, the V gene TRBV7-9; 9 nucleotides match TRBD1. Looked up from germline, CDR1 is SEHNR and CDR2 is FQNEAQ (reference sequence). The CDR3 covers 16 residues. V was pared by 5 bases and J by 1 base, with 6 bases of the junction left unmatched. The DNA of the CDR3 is TGTGCCAGCAGCGCACAGGGGGCGCGTTCCTACAATGAGCAGTTCTTC. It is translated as CASSAQGARSYNEQFF.

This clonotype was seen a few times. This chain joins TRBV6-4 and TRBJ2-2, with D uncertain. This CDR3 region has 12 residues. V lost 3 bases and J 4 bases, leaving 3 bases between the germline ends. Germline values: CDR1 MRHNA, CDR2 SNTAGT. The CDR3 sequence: CASSESTGELFF. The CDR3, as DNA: TGTGCCAGCAGTGAATCCACCGGGGAGCTGTTTTTT.

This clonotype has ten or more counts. The CDR3 coding sequence is TGCAGTGCTAGTCGAGTAGCGGGAGGTCAGCAGTACTTC. Translated: CSASRVAGGQQYF. The J gene is TRBJ2-7, the V gene TRBV20-1, with 10 bases lining up with TRBD2. V gave up 3 bases and J gave up 8 bases; unmatched junction bases: 7. The length of the CDR3 is 13 residues. CDR1 is DFQATT and CDR2 is SNEGSKA in the germline V gene (reference sequence).

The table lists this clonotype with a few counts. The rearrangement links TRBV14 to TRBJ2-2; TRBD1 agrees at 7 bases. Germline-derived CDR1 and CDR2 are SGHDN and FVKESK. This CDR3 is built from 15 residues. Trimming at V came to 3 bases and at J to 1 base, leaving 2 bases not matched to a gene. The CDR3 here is CASSQGQQNTGELFF. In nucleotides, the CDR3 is TGTGCCAGCAGCCAGGGACAGCAGAACACCGGGGAGCTGTTTTTT. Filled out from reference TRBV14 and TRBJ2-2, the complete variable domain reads EAGVTQFPSHSVIEKGQTVTLRCDPISGHDNLYWYRRVMGKEIKFLLHFVKESKQDESGMPNNRFLAERTGGTYSTLKVQPAELEDSGVYFCASSQGQQNTGELFFGEGSRLTVL.

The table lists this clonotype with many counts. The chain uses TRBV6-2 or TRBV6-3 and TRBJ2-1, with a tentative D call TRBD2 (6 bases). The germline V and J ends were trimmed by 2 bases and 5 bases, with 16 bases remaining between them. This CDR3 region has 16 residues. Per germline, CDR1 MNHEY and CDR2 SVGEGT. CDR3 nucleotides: TGTGCCAGCAGTTACCTTAGCGGATTGGCCCACAATGAGCAGTTCTTC. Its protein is CASSYLSGLAHNEQFF.

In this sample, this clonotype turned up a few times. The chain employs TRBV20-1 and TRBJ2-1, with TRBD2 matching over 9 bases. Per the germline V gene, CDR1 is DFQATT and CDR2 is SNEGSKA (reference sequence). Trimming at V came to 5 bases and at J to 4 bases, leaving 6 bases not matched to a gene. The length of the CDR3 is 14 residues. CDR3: CSALPREGYNEQFF. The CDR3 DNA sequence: TGCAGTGCTCTTCCGCGGGAGGGTTACAATGAGCAGTTCTTC.

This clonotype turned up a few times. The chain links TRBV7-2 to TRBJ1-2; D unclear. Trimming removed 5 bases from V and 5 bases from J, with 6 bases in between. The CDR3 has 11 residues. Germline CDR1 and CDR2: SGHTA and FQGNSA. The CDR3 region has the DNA TGTGCCAGCAGCCCCGGTTATGGCTACACCTTC. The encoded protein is CASSPGYGYTF.

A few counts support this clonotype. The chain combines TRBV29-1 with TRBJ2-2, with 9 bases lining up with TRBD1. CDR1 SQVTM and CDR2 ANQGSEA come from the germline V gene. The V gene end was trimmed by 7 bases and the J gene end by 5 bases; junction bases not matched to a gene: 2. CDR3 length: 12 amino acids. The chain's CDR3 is CSADRGTGELFF. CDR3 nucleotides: TGCAGCGCCGACAGGGGGACCGGGGAGCTGTTTTTT.

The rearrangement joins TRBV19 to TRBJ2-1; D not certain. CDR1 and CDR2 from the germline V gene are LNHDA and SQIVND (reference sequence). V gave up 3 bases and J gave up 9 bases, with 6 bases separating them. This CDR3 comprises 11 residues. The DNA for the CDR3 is TGTGCCAGTAGTATGTCCGCTGAGCAGTTCTTC. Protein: CASSMSAEQFF.

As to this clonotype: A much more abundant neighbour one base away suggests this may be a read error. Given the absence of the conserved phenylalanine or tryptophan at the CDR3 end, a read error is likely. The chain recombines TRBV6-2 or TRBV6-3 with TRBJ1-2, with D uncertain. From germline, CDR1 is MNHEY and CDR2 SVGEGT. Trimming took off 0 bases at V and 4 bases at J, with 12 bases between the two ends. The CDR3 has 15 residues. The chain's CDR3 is CASSYSRRRGYGYTL. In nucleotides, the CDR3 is TGTGCCAGCAGTTACTCGAGGAGACGGGGCTATGGCTACACCCTC.

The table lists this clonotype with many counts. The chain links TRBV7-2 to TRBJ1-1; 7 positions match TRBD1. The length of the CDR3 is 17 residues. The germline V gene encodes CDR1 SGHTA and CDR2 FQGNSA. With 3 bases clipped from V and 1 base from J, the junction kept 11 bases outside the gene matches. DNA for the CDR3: TGTGCCAGCAGCTTGGTTTTGACAGGGCGTCAGAACACTGAAGCTTTCTTT. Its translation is CASSLVLTGRQNTEAFF. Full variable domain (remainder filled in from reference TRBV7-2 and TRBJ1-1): GAGVSQSPSNKVTEKGKDVELRCDPISGHTALYWYRQSLGQGLEFLIYFQGNSAPDKSGLPSDRFSAERTGGSVSTLTIQRTQQEDSAVYLCASSLVLTGRQNTEAFFGQGTRLTVV.